The clone carrying this TCR beta chain was seen a few times. Germline V CDR1 and CDR2: LGHDT, YNNKEL (reference sequence). The V and J ends lost 0 bases and 0 bases respectively, with 5 bases between them. The CDR3 loop spans 14 amino acids. This specimen comes from a study of T cells after yellow fever vaccination. From the 5' RACE reads, TCRdb called clonotypes with MiXCR, one entry per CDR3 protein. The table shows approximately 340,000 distinct CDR3 sequences, with more than 8.5% occurring only once. The J gene is TRBJ1-1, the V gene TRBV3-1, with no clear D. The receptor was derived from a man aged 18 to 30 who received the YFV17D yellow fever vaccine. Sequenced material: PBMCs, taken on the day of the first yellow fever vaccination. DNA for the CDR3: TGTGCCAGCAGCCAAGATAACATGAACACTGAAGCTTTCTTT. Translation: CASSQDNMNTEAFF.